This entry features one T cell receptor (beta chain) sequence. Its antigen remains unknown. Germline trimming cut 4 bases from V and 4 bases from J; bases unmatched to any gene: 5. The CDR3 has 17 amino acids. This sample is part of a study of CD8 T cells in ankylosing spondylitis. Overall study results and limits: Disease-linked clones bore a CD8+ phenotype, appearing relatively rarely in peripheral blood. Matched ankylosing spondylitis synovial fluid reportedly contained a significantly enriched population of disease-linked clones. What appeared characteristic of ankylosing spondylitis blood was a TCR beta motif of eight highly homologous variants.

5'-RACE, quantitative and with molecular barcodes, yielded the TCR beta libraries. TCRdb passed the 5' RACE reads through MiXCR, listing each CDR3 protein once. Of roughly 700,000 distinct CDR3 sequences in the sample, roughly 19% were seen once. The chain recombines TRBV12-3 or TRBV12-4 with TRBJ2-3, with 16 bases lining up with TRBD2. This sequence was found in a male donor with ankylosing spondylitis. Material for sequencing was blood, either unsorted or a sorted T cell fraction (not recorded which). The CDR3 loop reads CASSSGGLAGGADTQYF. The CDR3 DNA is TGTGCCAGCAGTTCTGGGGGACTAGCGGGGGGGGCAGATACGCAGTATTTT.